This TCR beta chain derives from a study of metastatic and nonmetastatic thyroid tumors. Study as a whole: From malignant and benign thyroid patients, repertoires in blood and in tumor or nodule tissue were compared.

Original methodology: Between-group CDR3 differences, defined by clinicopathological status, yielded a distant-metastasis classifier for papillary thyroid cancer. TCRdb recomputed clones from the PCR reads via MiXCR. The V and J calls come from TCRdb's annotation, not from the publication. This repertoire shows 8,000 to 10,000 clones, approximately 31% found once; its top ten account for more than 15%. CDR3 length: 20 amino acids. Trimming took 5 bases from V and 0 from J, leaving 29 bases between them. Patients were all untreated before their thyroid surgery. On this clone itself: Its matching antigen is unknown.

Whole-study findings and limits: Reported TCR beta diversity, measured in blood and tumor, was significantly higher for malignant thyroid tumors than for benign nodules.

The chain combines TRBV7-1 with TRBJ2-7; perhaps TRBD1 as D (6 bases). TRBV7-1 is an ORF, and what it does is uncertain. The specimen was adjacent normal tissue. This clonotype originated in a female donor with papillary thyroid cancer or a benign thyroid nodule (not recorded which). Some clones in this sample may be carry-over from other donors' samples. The DNA for the CDR3 is TGTGCCAGCAGCGCAGACCCGACAGGAGCGCTACCGGGGAGCTCCTACGAGCAGTACTTC. Protein product: CASSADPTGALPGSSYEQYF.